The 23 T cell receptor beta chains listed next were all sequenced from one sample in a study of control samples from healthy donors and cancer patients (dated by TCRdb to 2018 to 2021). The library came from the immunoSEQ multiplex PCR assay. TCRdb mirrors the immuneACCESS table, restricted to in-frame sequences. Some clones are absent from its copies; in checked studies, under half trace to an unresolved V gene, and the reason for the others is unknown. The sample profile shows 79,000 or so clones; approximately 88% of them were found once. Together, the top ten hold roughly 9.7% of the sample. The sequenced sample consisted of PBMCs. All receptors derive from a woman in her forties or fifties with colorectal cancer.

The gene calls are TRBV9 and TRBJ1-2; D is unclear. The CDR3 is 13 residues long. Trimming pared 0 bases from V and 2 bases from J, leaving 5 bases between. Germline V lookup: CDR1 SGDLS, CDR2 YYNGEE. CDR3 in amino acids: CASSVERNYGYTF. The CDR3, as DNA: TGTGCCAGCAGCGTAGAGAGAAACTATGGCTACACCTTC.

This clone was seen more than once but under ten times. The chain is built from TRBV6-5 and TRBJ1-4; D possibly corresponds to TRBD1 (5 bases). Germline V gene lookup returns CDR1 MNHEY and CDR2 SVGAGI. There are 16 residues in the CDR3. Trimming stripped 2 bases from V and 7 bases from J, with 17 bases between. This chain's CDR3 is CASSYESLAGGEKLFF. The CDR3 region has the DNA TGTGCCAGCAGTTACGAGAGCCTCGCGGGGGGTGAAAAACTGTTTTTT.

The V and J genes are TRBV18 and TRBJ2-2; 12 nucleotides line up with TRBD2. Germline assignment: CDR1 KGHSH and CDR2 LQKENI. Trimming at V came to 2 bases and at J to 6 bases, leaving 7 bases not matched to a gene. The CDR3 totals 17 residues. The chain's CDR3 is CASSPRLAGAPPGELFF. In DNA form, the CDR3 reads TGTGCCAGCTCACCAAGACTAGCGGGGGCGCCGCCCGGGGAGCTGTTTTTT. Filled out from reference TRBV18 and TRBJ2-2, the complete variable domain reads NAGVMQNPRHLVRRRGQEARLRCSPMKGHSHVYWYRQLPEEGLKFMVYLQKENIIDESGMPKERFSAEFPKEGPSILRIQQVVRGDSAAYFCASSPRLAGAPPGELFFGEGSRLTVL.

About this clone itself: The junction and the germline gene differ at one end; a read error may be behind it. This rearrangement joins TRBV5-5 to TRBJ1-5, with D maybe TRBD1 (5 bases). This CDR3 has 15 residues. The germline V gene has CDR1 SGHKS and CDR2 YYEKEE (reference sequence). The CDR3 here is CASRLDQGLYQPQHF. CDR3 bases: TGTGCCAGCAGGTTGGACCAGGGTTTGTATCAGCCCCAGCATTTT.

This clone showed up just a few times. DNA of the CDR3: TGTGCCAGCAGCTTAGCCGGGACAAAGAACTATGGCTACACCTTC. This sequence encodes CASSLAGTKNYGYTF. J is TRBJ1-2 and V is TRBV7-9, with a weak D call TRBD1 (6 bases). The ends were cut back, 0 bases at V and 2 bases at J, with 10 bases in the middle. Germline V gene sequence: CDR1 SEHNR, CDR2 FQNEAQ (reference sequence). CDR3 length equals 15 residues. The whole variable domain, remainder taken from reference TRBV7-9 and TRBJ1-2, is DTGVSQNPRHKITKRGQNVTFRCDPISEHNRLYWYRQTLGQGPEFLTYFQNEAQLEKSRLLSDRFSAERPKGSFSTLEIQRTEQGDSAMYLCASSLAGTKNYGYTFGSGTRLTVV.

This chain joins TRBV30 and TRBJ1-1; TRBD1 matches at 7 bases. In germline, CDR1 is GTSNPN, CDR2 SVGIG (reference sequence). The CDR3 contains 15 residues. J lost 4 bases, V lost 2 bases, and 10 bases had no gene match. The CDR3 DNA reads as TGTGCCTGGAGTCGTCTTGACAGGGACAGCACTGAAGCTTTCTTT. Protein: CAWSRLDRDSTEAFF.

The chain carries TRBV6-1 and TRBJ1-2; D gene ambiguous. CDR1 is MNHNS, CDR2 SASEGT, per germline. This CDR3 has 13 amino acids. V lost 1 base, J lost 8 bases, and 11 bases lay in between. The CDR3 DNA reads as TGTGCCAGCAGTGAAGGACATGGAAGGGGCTACACCTTC. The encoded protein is CASSEGHGRGYTF.

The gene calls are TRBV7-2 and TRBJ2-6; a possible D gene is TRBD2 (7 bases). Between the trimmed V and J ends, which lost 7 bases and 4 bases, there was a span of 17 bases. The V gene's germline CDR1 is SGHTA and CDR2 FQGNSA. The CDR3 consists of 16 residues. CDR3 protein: CASMRGGAGGANVLTF. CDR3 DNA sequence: TGTGCCAGCATGAGAGGGGGGGCAGGAGGGGCCAACGTCCTGACTTTC.

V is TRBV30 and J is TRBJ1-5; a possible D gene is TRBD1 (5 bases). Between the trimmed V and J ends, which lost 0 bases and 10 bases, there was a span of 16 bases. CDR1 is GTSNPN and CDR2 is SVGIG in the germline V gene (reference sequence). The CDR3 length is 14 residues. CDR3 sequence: CAWSVRGGSIPQHF. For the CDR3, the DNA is TGTGCCTGGAGTGTACGGGGGGGTTCAATCCCCCAGCATTTT.

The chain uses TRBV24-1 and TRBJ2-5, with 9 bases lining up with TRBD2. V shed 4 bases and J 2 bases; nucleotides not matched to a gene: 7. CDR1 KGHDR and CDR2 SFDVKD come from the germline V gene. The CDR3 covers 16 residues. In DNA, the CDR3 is TGTGCCACCAGTGACCCCCAGACTAGCGGTCAAGAGACCCAGTACTTC. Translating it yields CATSDPQTSGQETQYF.

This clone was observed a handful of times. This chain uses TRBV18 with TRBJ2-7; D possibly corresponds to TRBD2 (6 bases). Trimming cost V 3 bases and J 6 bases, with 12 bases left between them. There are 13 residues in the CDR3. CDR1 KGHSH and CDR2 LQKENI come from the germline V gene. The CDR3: CASSPDKGGEQYV. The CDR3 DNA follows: TGTGCCAGCTCACCCGACAAGGGAGGCGAGCAGTACGTC.

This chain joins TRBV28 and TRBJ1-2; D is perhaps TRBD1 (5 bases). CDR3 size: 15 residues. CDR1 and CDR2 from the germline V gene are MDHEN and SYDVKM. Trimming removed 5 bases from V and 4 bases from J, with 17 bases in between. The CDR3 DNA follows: TGTGCCAGCAGTCTGGGGGGAGGGCAACTCTATGGCTACACCTTC. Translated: CASSLGGGQLYGYTF.

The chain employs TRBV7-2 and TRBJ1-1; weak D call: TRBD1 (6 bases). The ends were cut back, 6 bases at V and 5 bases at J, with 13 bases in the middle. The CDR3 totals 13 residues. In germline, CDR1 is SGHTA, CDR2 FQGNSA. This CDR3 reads CASRTYTGTEAFF. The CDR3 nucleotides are TGTGCCAGCAGGACGTATACAGGGACTGAAGCTTTCTTT.

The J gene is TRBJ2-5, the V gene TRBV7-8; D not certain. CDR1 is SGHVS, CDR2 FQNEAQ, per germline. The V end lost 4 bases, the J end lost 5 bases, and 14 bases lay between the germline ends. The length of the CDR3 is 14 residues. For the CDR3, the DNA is TGTGCCAGCAGCTCGAACCTCGCCGGGGAGACCCAGTACTTC. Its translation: CASSSNLAGETQYF.

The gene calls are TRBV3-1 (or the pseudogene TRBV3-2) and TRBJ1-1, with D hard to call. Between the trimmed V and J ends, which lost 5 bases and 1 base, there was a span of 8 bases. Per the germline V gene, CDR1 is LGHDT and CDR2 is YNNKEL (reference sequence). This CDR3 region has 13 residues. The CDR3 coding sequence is TGTGCCAGCAGCTACCAGGCGAACACTGAAGCTTTCTTT. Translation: CASSYQANTEAFF.

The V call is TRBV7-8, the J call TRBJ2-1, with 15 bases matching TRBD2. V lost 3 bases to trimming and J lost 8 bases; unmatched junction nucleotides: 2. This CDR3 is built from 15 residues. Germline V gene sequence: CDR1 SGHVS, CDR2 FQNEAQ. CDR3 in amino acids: CASSFWTSGGDEQFF. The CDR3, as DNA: TGTGCCAGCAGCTTCTGGACTAGCGGGGGGGATGAGCAGTTCTTC.

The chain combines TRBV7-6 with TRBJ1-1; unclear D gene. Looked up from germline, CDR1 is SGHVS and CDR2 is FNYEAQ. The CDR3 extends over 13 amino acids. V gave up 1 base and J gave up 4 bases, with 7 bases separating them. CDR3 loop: CASSLGGITEAFF. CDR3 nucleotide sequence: TGTGCCAGCAGCTTAGGGGGAATCACTGAAGCTTTCTTT.

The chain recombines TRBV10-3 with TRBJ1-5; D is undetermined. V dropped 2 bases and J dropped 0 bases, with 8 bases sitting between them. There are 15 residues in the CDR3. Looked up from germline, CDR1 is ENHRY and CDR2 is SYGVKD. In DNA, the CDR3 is TGTGCCATCAGTGAGGGTTCGTATAGCAATCAGCCCCAGCATTTT. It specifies CAISEGSYSNQPQHF.

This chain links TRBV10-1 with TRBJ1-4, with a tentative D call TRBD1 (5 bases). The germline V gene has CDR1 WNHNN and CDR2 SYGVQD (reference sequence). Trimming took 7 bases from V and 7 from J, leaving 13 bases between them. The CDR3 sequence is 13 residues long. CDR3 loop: CASNRREGEKLFF. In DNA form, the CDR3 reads TGCGCCAGCAACAGGAGGGAAGGTGAAAAACTGTTTTTT.

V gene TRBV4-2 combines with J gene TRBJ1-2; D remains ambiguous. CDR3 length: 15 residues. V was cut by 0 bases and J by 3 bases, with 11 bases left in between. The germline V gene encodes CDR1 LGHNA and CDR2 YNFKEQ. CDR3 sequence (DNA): TGTGCCAGCAGCCAAGATTGGGAGGGCTACTATGGCTACACCTTC. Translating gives CASSQDWEGYYGYTF.

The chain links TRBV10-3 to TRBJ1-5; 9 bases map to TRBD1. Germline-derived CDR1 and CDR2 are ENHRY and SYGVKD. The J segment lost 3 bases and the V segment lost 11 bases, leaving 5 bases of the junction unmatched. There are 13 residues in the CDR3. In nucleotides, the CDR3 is TGTGCCTCACAGGGGGCTGACAATCAGCCCCAGCATTTT. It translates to CASQGADNQPQHF.

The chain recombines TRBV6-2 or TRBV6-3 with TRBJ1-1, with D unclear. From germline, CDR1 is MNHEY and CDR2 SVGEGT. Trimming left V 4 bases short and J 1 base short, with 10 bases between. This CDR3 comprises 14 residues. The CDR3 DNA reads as TGTGCCAGCAGTTCGACGACGGAGAACACTGAAGCTTTCTTT. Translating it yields CASSSTTENTEAFF.

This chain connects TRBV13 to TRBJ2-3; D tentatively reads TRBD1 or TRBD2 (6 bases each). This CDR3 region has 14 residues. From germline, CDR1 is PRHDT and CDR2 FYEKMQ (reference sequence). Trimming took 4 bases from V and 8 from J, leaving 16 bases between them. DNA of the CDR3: TGTGCCAGCAGCTCGGGGGCAGGGGTGGGTACGCAGTATTTT. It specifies CASSSGAGVGTQYF.